This TCR beta chain was sequenced during a study of graft-versus-host responses after intestinal transplantation. Repertoires were generated with immunoSEQ multiplex PCR, while TCRdb's copy carries only in-frame clones and drops some. The sample consists of some 87,000 clones, 92% of them appearing once. As to this clone: What it binds is unknown.

The V and J ends lost 6 bases and 10 bases, in that order; junction bases with no gene match: 10. This CDR3 is built from 15 residues. Germline V lookup: CDR1 MNHNS, CDR2 SASEGT. The receptor comes from a human donor who received an intestinal transplant. V is TRBV6-1 and J is TRBJ1-6, with 9 bases that match TRBD1. This sample comprised unstimulated CD4+ T cells sorted from spleen or lymph node cells, obtained before intestinal transplant. CDR3 nucleotides: TGTGCCAGCAGGCCACAGGGGGCTGGTGGCTCACCCCTCCACTTT. This encodes CASRPQGAGGSPLHF.